What follows are 32 T cell receptor beta chains derived from one specimen sequenced in a study of T-cell memory formation after mild COVID-19. TCRdb fed the 5' RACE reads into MiXCR, producing one record per CDR3 protein. The repertoire holds about half a million distinct CDR3 sequences, with roughly 18% as singletons. What was sequenced was PBMCs or a T cell subset sorted from them (not recorded which). These receptors originate from an adult woman who had mild COVID-19 (a few samples of this study predate the infection). Cell type and time point are not known.

This clonotype occurred a few times. V usage is TRBV7-3 and J usage is TRBJ2-1; 7 positions match TRBD2. CDR3 length equals 14 residues. V lost 5 bases and J lost 7; bases outside the gene matches: 8. Looked up from germline, CDR1 is SGHTA and CDR2 is FQGTGA. CDR3 DNA: TGTGCCAGCAGCCAAACGACTAGCAGGAATGAGCAGTTCTTC. This codes for CASSQTTSRNEQFF.

This clonotype was recorded once. The J gene is TRBJ2-7, the V gene TRBV5-1; 9 bases map to TRBD1. The CDR3 sequence is 15 residues long. CDR1 and CDR2 (germline): SGHRS, YFSETQ. After removal of 5 bases from V and 5 bases from J, the junction contained 11 bases not matched to a gene. CDR3 sequence (DNA): TGCGCCAGCAGGGTCTTAACAGGGGGCTTCCACGAGCAGTACTTC. Translated, it gives CASRVLTGGFHEQYF.

J is TRBJ2-7 and V is TRBV10-2, with 9 nucleotides matching TRBD1. CDR1 is WSHSY and CDR2 is SAAADI in the germline V gene. V lost 8 bases, J lost 4 bases, and 3 bases stayed unmatched. This CDR3 comprises 12 residues. The CDR3 protein is CASGGTGYEQYF. DNA for the CDR3: TGCGCCAGCGGCGGGACAGGGTACGAGCAGTACTTC.

This clonotype turned up a few times. The chain uses TRBV6-5 and TRBJ2-2; D is perhaps TRBD1 (6 bases). Germline V CDR1 and CDR2: MNHEY, SVGAGI. The CDR3 is 17 residues long. The V and J ends lost 6 bases and 4 bases respectively, with 21 bases between them. CDR3 sequence reads: CASRRRPGTLPTGELFF. DNA of the CDR3: TGTGCCAGCAGGCGACGTCCCGGGACATTGCCCACCGGGGAGCTGTTTTTT.

The chain couples TRBV12-3 or TRBV12-4 to TRBJ2-3; 8 bases line up with TRBD2. The length of the CDR3 is 15 residues. The junction had 7 bases not matched to a gene; V was cut back by 3 bases and J by 5 bases. In DNA form, the CDR3 reads TGTGCCAGCAGTTTTCGGCGGGGGGCGGAAGATACGCAGTATTTT. Translation: CASSFRRGAEDTQYF.

The chain employs TRBV7-8 and TRBJ1-1; maybe TRBD1 (6 bases). There are 15 residues in the CDR3. The V gene lost 2 bases and the J gene lost 3 bases, with 13 bases spanning the gap. Germline values: CDR1 SGHVS, CDR2 FQNEAQ. DNA of the CDR3: TGTGCCAGCAGCTTATGGGGGGGCTCGGACACTGAAGCTTTCTTT. As protein: CASSLWGGSDTEAFF.

The sample holds a few counts of this clonotype. The rearrangement uses TRBV11-2 and TRBJ2-7; no clear D. Per germline, CDR1 SGHAT and CDR2 FQNNGV. V gave up 0 bases and J gave up 0 bases, with 9 bases separating them. The CDR3 runs 15 residues. Here the CDR3 reads CASSLDYASSYEQYF. The CDR3 region has the DNA TGTGCCAGCAGCTTAGATTATGCCAGCTCCTACGAGCAGTACTTC.

In this sample, this clonotype turned up many times. The V and J genes are TRBV6-2 or TRBV6-3 and TRBJ1-2; 10 nucleotides agree with TRBD1. V lost 8 bases to trimming and J lost 3 bases; unmatched junction nucleotides: 6. From germline, CDR1 is MNHEY and CDR2 SVGEGT. This CDR3 has 14 residues. CDR3 loop: CASSRQGADYGYTF. CDR3 sequence (DNA): TGTGCCAGCTCCCGACAGGGGGCGGACTATGGCTACACCTTC.

J is TRBJ2-3 and V is TRBV30, with D tentatively TRBD2 (6 bases). The CDR3 loop spans 12 amino acids. The V end was cut by 1 base, the J end by 8 bases, with 10 bases between. Germline loops: CDR1 GTSNPN, CDR2 SVGIG (reference sequence). Here the CDR3 DNA reads TGTGCCTGGAGTGCGGTGGGAGGTACGCAGTATTTT. Translation gives CAWSAVGGTQYF. Combining the CDR3 with reference TRBV30 and TRBJ2-3 gives the whole variable domain SQTIHQWPATLVQPVGSPLSLECTVEGTSNPNLYWYRQAAGRGLQLLFYSVGIGQISSEVPQNLSASRPQDRQFILSSKKLLLSDSGFYLCAWSAVGGTQYFGPGTRLTVL.

The chain couples TRBV6-1 to TRBJ2-7; D is unclear. Trimming removed 5 bases from V and 2 bases from J, with 16 bases in between. This CDR3 has 15 residues. Per the germline V gene, CDR1 is MNHNS and CDR2 is SASEGT. The CDR3, as DNA: TGTGCCAGCAGTAGAACCTACGGTTTCGCCTACGAGCAGTACTTC. Its protein is CASSRTYGFAYEQYF.

V usage is TRBV5-1 and J usage is TRBJ2-7; D uncertain. Germline V gene data show CDR1 as SGHRS and CDR2 as YFSETQ. The CDR3 runs to 15 residues. V lost 1 base to trimming and J lost 2 bases, with 13 bases between them. CDR3 region: CASSLSRTSPYEQYF. The CDR3 nucleotides are TGCGCCAGCAGCTTGAGCAGAACTTCCCCCTACGAGCAGTACTTC.

This sequence joins TRBV7-3 and TRBJ1-3, with D perhaps TRBD1 (5 bases). Germline V gives CDR1 SGHTA, CDR2 FQGTGA. The V end was cut by 5 bases, the J end by 1 base, with 9 bases between. The CDR3 is 14 residues long. CDR3 sequence: CASSPQGSGNTIYF. The CDR3 DNA reads as TGTGCCAGCAGCCCCCAGGGTTCTGGAAACACCATATATTTT.

The V gene is TRBV6-5, the J gene TRBJ1-2, with TRBD1 as a possible D gene (5 bases). Germline values: CDR1 MNHEY, CDR2 SVGAGI. With 2 bases removed from V and 4 bases from J, the gap between germline ends came to 14 bases. This CDR3 has 15 amino acids. CDR3 residues: CASSYGSGHGYGYTF. In DNA, the CDR3 is TGTGCCAGCAGTTACGGTTCAGGGCACGGCTATGGCTACACCTTC.

V is TRBV19 and J is TRBJ1-4; no clear D gene. Trimming took off 5 bases at V and 0 bases at J, with 10 bases between the two ends. The germline CDR1 and CDR2 sequences are LNHDA and SQIVND (reference sequence). The CDR3 totals 15 residues. CDR3 protein: CASSGQAATNEKLFF. The CDR3 nucleotides are TGTGCCAGTAGTGGCCAGGCAGCAACTAATGAAAAACTGTTTTTT.

The J gene is TRBJ1-2, the V gene TRBV5-1; no firm D call. Trimming removed 4 bases from V and 4 bases from J, with 17 bases in between. Germline V gene data show CDR1 as SGHRS and CDR2 as YFSETQ. This CDR3 comprises 15 residues. This CDR3 is CASSPSGSSGYGYTF. Here the CDR3 DNA reads TGCGCCAGCAGCCCCTCAGGATCAAGTGGCTATGGCTACACCTTC.

This clonotype has only a few counts. This chain links TRBV7-2 with TRBJ1-1; 7 nucleotides align to TRBD1. After removal of 1 base from V and 6 bases from J, the junction contained 8 bases not matched to a gene. The CDR3 contains 15 residues. The germline V gene encodes CDR1 SGHTA and CDR2 FQGNSA. CDR3 sequence (DNA): TGTGCCAGCAGCTTAGGGCACAGGGGATCGGCTGAAGCTTTCTTT. Translation gives CASSLGHRGSAEAFF.

The chain employs TRBV19 and TRBJ2-4, with D maybe TRBD1 (7 bases). V lost 7 bases to trimming and J lost 0 bases, with 19 bases between them. Per germline, CDR1 LNHDA and CDR2 SQIVND (reference sequence). The CDR3 runs to 17 residues. CDR3 loop: CASTQEGARLAKNIQYF. The CDR3 DNA reads TGTGCCAGTACGCAGGAGGGGGCCAGACTAGCCAAAAACATTCAGTACTTC.

J is TRBJ1-2 and V is TRBV20-1; D gene unclear. V lost 4 bases to trimming and J lost 8 bases, with 26 bases between them. This CDR3 contains 16 residues. Germline CDR1 is DFQATT and CDR2 is SNEGSKA (reference sequence). In DNA, the CDR3 is TGCAGTGCTATAAACAGTGCTAGCCGGCTTTCGTGGGGCTACACCTTC. This gives the protein CSAINSASRLSWGYTF.

With respect to this clonotype: The junction and the germline gene differ at one end; a read error may be behind it. The chain carries TRBV5-6 and TRBJ2-4; no firm D call. Germline lookup yields CDR1 SGHDT and CDR2 YYEEEE. The CDR3 is 15 residues long. CDR3 nucleotide sequence: TGTGCCAGCAGCCTTCTCCTCACCTCCAAGAACATTCAGTACTTC. Protein product: CASSLLLTSKNIQYF.

In nucleotides, the CDR3 is TGTGCCAGCAGCTCGAGCCATCTAGCGGTCTCCTACAATGAGCAGTTCTTC. Its protein is CASSSSHLAVSYNEQFF. This sequence joins TRBV7-3 and TRBJ2-1, with 7 bases lining up with TRBD2. The V gene's germline CDR1 is SGHTA and CDR2 FQGTGA. The V and J ends lost 4 bases and 0 bases, in that order; junction bases with no gene match: 9. This CDR3 contains 17 residues.

This clonotype was seen at least ten times. The gene calls are TRBV25-1 and TRBJ2-1, with 7 bases fitting TRBD2. The J segment lost 4 bases and the V segment lost 1 base, leaving 13 bases of the junction unmatched. Germline values: CDR1 MGHDK, CDR2 SYGVNS. This CDR3 spans 18 amino acids. The CDR3 reads CASSESLEGGKAYNEQFF. The CDR3 DNA sequence: TGTGCCAGCAGTGAATCTTTAGAGGGAGGGAAAGCTTACAATGAGCAGTTCTTC.

The sample holds a few counts of this clonotype. The gene calls are TRBV7-2 and TRBJ1-1; D gene ambiguous. Per germline, CDR1 SGHTA and CDR2 FQGNSA. The CDR3 contains 15 residues. V was cut by 2 bases and J by 1 base, with 11 bases left in between. The CDR3 here is CASSLKGRANTEAFF. CDR3 nucleotide sequence: TGTGCCAGCAGCTTAAAAGGTCGGGCGAACACTGAAGCTTTCTTT.

V and J are TRBV2 and TRBJ1-2; a weak D match, TRBD1 (6 bases). Between the trimmed V and J ends, which lost 7 bases and 1 base, there was a span of 10 bases. The germline CDR1 and CDR2 sequences are SNHLY and FYNNEI. This CDR3 has 13 amino acids. Here the CDR3 DNA reads TGTGCCAGCACCGTGGACAGTAACTATGGCTACACCTTC. This gives the protein CASTVDSNYGYTF.

This clonotype was seen more than once but under ten times. This chain joins TRBV7-2 and TRBJ2-3, with 10 positions matching TRBD2. Germline lookup yields CDR1 SGHTA and CDR2 FQGNSA. Trimming removed 1 base from V and 4 bases from J; junction bases left unmatched: 8. The CDR3 is made up of 17 amino acids. CDR3 sequence: CASSLVPLAGKSDTQYF. CDR3 nucleotide sequence: TGTGCCAGCAGCTTAGTGCCACTAGCGGGGAAATCAGATACGCAGTATTTT.

This clonotype was picked up a small number of times. The CDR3 region is CAISEGPNTEAFF. The CDR3 DNA follows: TGTGCCATCAGTGAAGGGCCGAACACTGAAGCTTTCTTT. The chain recombines TRBV10-3 with TRBJ1-1; no definite D call. V was pared by 3 bases and J by 1 base, with 6 bases between. Germline CDR1 reads ENHRY; CDR2 reads SYGVKD. The length of the CDR3 is 13 residues.

This clonotype has a single count. The chain couples TRBV12-3 or TRBV12-4 to TRBJ2-7, with 7 bases identical to TRBD2. Trimming cost V 5 bases and J 5 bases; bases outside gene matches: 12. This CDR3 comprises 15 residues. The CDR3 sequence: CASSLVAGDIDEQYF. CDR3 nucleotide sequence: TGTGCCAGCAGTCTCGTTGCGGGGGATATAGACGAGCAGTACTTC.

This clonotype has more than one count but fewer than ten. CDR3 sequence: CASGTSAGYEQYF. The CDR3 region has the DNA TGTGCCAGCGGGACTAGCGCGGGGTACGAGCAGTACTTC. The V and J genes are TRBV19 and TRBJ2-7; 10 bases agree with TRBD2. CDR3 length: 13 amino acids. The V gene's germline CDR1 is LNHDA and CDR2 SQIVND (reference sequence). The J segment lost 4 bases and the V segment lost 9 bases, leaving 6 bases of the junction unmatched. The full variable domain, completed using reference TRBV19 and TRBJ2-7, is DGGITQSPKYLFRKEGQNVTLSCEQNLNHDAMYWYRQDPGQGLRLIYYSQIVNDFQKGDIAEGYSVSREKKESFPLTVTSAQKNPTAFYLCASGTSAGYEQYFGPGTRLTVT.

The chain uses TRBV27 and TRBJ1-1, with a weak D call TRBD1 (6 bases). This CDR3 contains 17 residues. The V gene lost 5 bases and the J gene lost 3 bases, with 22 bases spanning the gap. Per the germline V gene, CDR1 is MNHEY and CDR2 is SMNVEV (reference sequence). The CDR3: CASSEERQVNSDTEAFF. The CDR3 coding sequence is TGTGCCAGCAGTGAGGAAAGACAGGTAAATTCTGACACTGAAGCTTTCTTT.

V usage is TRBV5-1 and J usage is TRBJ2-3; D tentatively reads TRBD1 or TRBD2 (5 bases each). In germline, CDR1 is SGHRS, CDR2 YFSETQ. The CDR3 runs to 16 residues. Deletions cut 4 bases from V and 6 bases from J, with 21 bases between. CDR3 amino acids: CASSAGSGTLGDTQYF. The CDR3, as DNA: TGCGCCAGCAGCGCGGGCTCCGGGACCTTAGGGGATACGCAGTATTTT.

This clonotype was seen a handful of times. This rearrangement joins TRBV6-2 or TRBV6-3 to TRBJ2-7; D is perhaps TRBD2 (5 bases). This CDR3 comprises 19 residues. V was pared by 4 bases and J by 0 bases, with 25 bases between. Germline CDR1 and CDR2: MNHEY and SVGEGT. The CDR3 DNA is TGTGCCAGCAGTTCTCTTCCTGGAGGTGGCCTTTCAAACTCCTACGAGCAGTACTTC. Its protein product is CASSSLPGGGLSNSYEQYF.

In this sample, this clonotype turned up a few times. The V and J genes are TRBV20-1 and TRBJ1-1; D remains unclear. The CDR3 covers 14 residues. CDR1 and CDR2 (germline): DFQATT, SNEGSKA (reference sequence). V shed 1 base and J shed 1 base, with 10 bases lying between them. In DNA, the CDR3 is TGCAGTGCTAGAGGGGGAGGGCAGAACACTGAAGCTTTCTTT. As protein: CSARGGGQNTEAFF.

In its sample, this clonotype was seen a few times. This chain connects TRBV27 to TRBJ1-2; D remains ambiguous. Germline V gives CDR1 MNHEY, CDR2 SMNVEV (reference sequence). CDR3 length: 13 residues. Trimming pared 3 bases from V and 7 bases from J, leaving 12 bases between. Here the CDR3 reads CASSFAEGGGYTF. The CDR3 nucleotides are TGTGCCAGCAGTTTTGCGGAGGGTGGTGGCTACACCTTC.